Shown below are 22 T cell receptor beta chains from a single sample sequenced in a study of blood T cell repertoires in COVID-19. Here immunoSEQ multiplex PCR was the method, and the copy in TCRdb shows in-frame clones only, minus some. The table has around 370,000 clones, roughly 90% seen once. Sequences were obtained from peripheral blood. Receptors were obtained from a woman aged 70 to 79 with COVID-19, enrolled during active disease.

This chain joins TRBV9 and TRBJ1-1, with TRBD1 as a possible D gene (6 bases). With 6 bases removed from V and 5 bases from J, the gap between germline ends came to 11 bases. The CDR3 is 12 amino acids. Germline CDR1 reads SGDLS; CDR2 reads YYNGEE. CDR3 residues: CASNRVETEAFF. The CDR3 DNA reads as TGTGCCAGCAACAGGGTAGAGACTGAAGCTTTCTTT.

The chain uses TRBV6-1 and TRBJ1-3; no clear D. Germline V gene data show CDR1 as MNHNS and CDR2 as SASEGT. The CDR3 is made up of 15 amino acids. The V and J ends lost 0 bases and 1 base respectively, with 7 bases between them. CDR3 residues: CASSEATRSGNTIYF. The CDR3 DNA reads as TGTGCCAGCAGTGAAGCTACGCGGTCTGGAAACACCATATATTTT.

This chain uses TRBV27 with TRBJ1-1; a possible D gene is TRBD1 (5 bases). The CDR3 runs 13 residues. The V end was cut by 6 bases, the J end by 0 bases, with 8 bases between. Germline V CDR1 and CDR2: MNHEY, SMNVEV (reference sequence). In DNA, the CDR3 is TGTGCCAGCAGCTTCAGGGTGAACACTGAAGCTTTCTTT. Translated, it gives CASSFRVNTEAFF.

The chain is built from TRBV5-4 and TRBJ2-3, with D tentatively TRBD2 (7 bases). Trimming left V 5 bases short and J 2 bases short, with 21 bases between. In germline, CDR1 is SGHNT, CDR2 YYREEE (reference sequence). This CDR3 comprises 17 residues. In nucleotides, the CDR3 is TGTGCCAGCAGTCTGGGGGGGCTAGCGAGGTACACAGATACGCAGTATTTT. Protein product: CASSLGGLARYTDTQYF. The whole variable domain, remainder taken from reference TRBV5-4 and TRBJ2-3, is ETGVTQSPTHLIKTRGQQVTLRCSSQSGHNTVSWYQQALGQGPQFIFQYYREEENGRGNFPPRFSGLQFPNYSSELNVNALELDDSALYLCASSLGGLARYTDTQYFGPGTRLTVL.

The chain is built from TRBV5-4 and TRBJ1-2, with 9 bases aligning to TRBD1. This CDR3 has 12 amino acids. V lost 2 bases to trimming and J lost 8 bases; unmatched junction nucleotides: 1. Looked up from germline, CDR1 is SGHNT and CDR2 is YYREEE (reference sequence). The CDR3 sequence: CASSFGQGGYTF. CDR3 sequence (DNA): TGTGCCAGCAGCTTCGGACAGGGGGGCTACACCTTC.

The chain is built from TRBV2 and TRBJ1-3; TRBD1 agrees at 7 bases. CDR1 SNHLY and CDR2 FYNNEI come from the germline V gene. This CDR3 spans 13 amino acids. V lost 6 bases, J lost 6 bases, and 5 bases stayed unmatched. The CDR3 protein is CASRTGPANTIYF. The CDR3 bases are TGTGCCAGCAGGACAGGGCCAGCAAACACCATATATTTT. Full variable domain (rest looked up from reference TRBV2 and TRBJ1-3): EPEVTQTPSHQVTQMGQEVILRCVPISNHLYFYWYRQILGQKVEFLVSFYNNEISEKSEIFDDQFSVERPDGSNFTLKIRSTKLEDSAMYFCASRTGPANTIYFGEGSWLTVV.

The chain links TRBV9 to TRBJ1-6; TRBD1 matches at 7 bases. This CDR3 comprises 15 residues. V lost 4 bases, J lost 7 bases, and 8 bases stayed unmatched. In germline, CDR1 is SGDLS, CDR2 YYNGEE. CDR3 coding DNA: TGTGCCAGCAGCACAACCACAGGGGAAAATTCACCCCTCCACTTT. Its translation: CASSTTTGENSPLHF.

This sequence joins TRBV30 and TRBJ1-6; TRBD1 matches at 7 bases. Losses at the gene ends were 2 bases for V and 0 bases for J; bases not matched to a gene: 1. Per germline, CDR1 GTSNPN and CDR2 SVGIG (reference sequence). This CDR3 has 15 amino acids. The CDR3 DNA reads TGTGCCTGGAGTAGGGACAGCTCCTATAATTCACCCCTCCACTTT. It codes for CAWSRDSSYNSPLHF.

The chain joins TRBV28 to TRBJ1-2; no clear D. Germline V CDR1 and CDR2: MDHEN, SYDVKM. The CDR3 is 11 amino acids. The V gene lost 5 bases and the J gene lost 8 bases, with 9 bases spanning the gap. The CDR3 sequence is CASSAKRGYTF. The CDR3 region has the DNA TGTGCCAGCAGTGCAAAGAGGGGCTACACCTTC.

The V and J genes are TRBV5-6 and TRBJ2-1; 7 nucleotides agree with TRBD2. The CDR3 length is 13 residues. The junction had 8 bases not matched to a gene; V was cut back by 4 bases and J by 10 bases. CDR1 is SGHDT, CDR2 YYEEEE, per germline. The CDR3 is CASSPPGGWEQFF. CDR3 in DNA: TGTGCCAGCAGCCCCCCCGGGGGGTGGGAGCAGTTCTTC.

This clone was seen just once. V gene TRBV5-1 combines with J gene TRBJ1-1; tentatively, D is TRBD1 (5 bases). The CDR3 length is 13 residues. V lost 0 bases to trimming and J lost 11 bases, with 14 bases between them. Germline V gene data show CDR1 as SGHRS and CDR2 as YFSETQ. CDR3 sequence reads: CASSLAGTRDAFF. The CDR3 DNA reads as TGCGCCAGCAGCTTGGCCGGGACTCGAGACGCTTTCTTT. Filled out from reference TRBV5-1 and TRBJ1-1, the complete variable domain reads KAGVTQTPRYLIKTRGQQVTLSCSPISGHRSVSWYQQTPGQGLQFLFEYFSETQRNKGNFPGRFSGRQFSNSRSEMNVSTLELGDSALYLCASSLAGTRDAFFGQGTRLTVV.

J is TRBJ2-7 and V is TRBV9, with 8 bases aligning to TRBD1. Germline assignment: CDR1 SGDLS and CDR2 YYNGEE. The CDR3 is 15 residues long. J gave up 0 bases and V 2 bases, and 4 bases lay outside the gene matches. The CDR3 sequence: CASSVTTGASYEQYF. DNA of the CDR3: TGTGCCAGCAGCGTCACGACAGGGGCCTCCTACGAGCAGTACTTC.

The chain combines TRBV11-2 with TRBJ1-2; 7 bases line up with TRBD1. V trimming: 1 base; J trimming: 4 bases; junction bases outside the gene matches: 3. CDR1 is SGHAT and CDR2 is FQNNGV in the germline V gene. The CDR3 spans 14 residues. The CDR3 loop is CASSLVRDSYGYTF. Here the CDR3 DNA reads TGTGCCAGCAGCTTAGTTCGGGACAGCTATGGCTACACCTTC.

This clone was detected only once. The chain links TRBV27 to TRBJ1-3; D remains ambiguous. In germline, CDR1 is MNHEY, CDR2 SMNVEV (reference sequence). The CDR3 is made up of 13 amino acids. Trimming cost V 6 bases and J 0 bases, with 6 bases left between them. In DNA form, the CDR3 reads TGTGCCAGCAGATCCAGCTCTGGAAACACCATATATTTT. It is translated as CASRSSSGNTIYF.

The chain employs TRBV5-1 and TRBJ2-7; D is unresolved. Trimming removed 0 bases from V and 2 bases from J, with 6 bases in between. Germline V gene sequence: CDR1 SGHRS, CDR2 YFSETQ. CDR3 length: 13 amino acids. The CDR3, as DNA: TGCGCCAGCAGCTTGGTTGCAGCCTACGAGCAGTACTTC. It yields the protein CASSLVAAYEQYF.

V and J are TRBV5-8 and TRBJ1-2; TRBD1 matches at 9 bases. CDR3 length: 15 residues. Germline trimming cut 0 bases from V and 4 bases from J; bases unmatched to any gene: 4. Per the germline V gene, CDR1 is SGHTS and CDR2 is YDEGEE. This CDR3 is CASSLATGGPYGYTF. CDR3 DNA sequence: TGTGCCAGCAGCTTGGCCACAGGGGGCCCCTATGGCTACACCTTC.

The CDR3 loop is CASSPRLDLLYEQYF. In DNA form, the CDR3 reads TGCGCCAGCAGCCCCCGACTAGACCTACTCTACGAGCAGTACTTC. The chain links TRBV4-1 to TRBJ2-7; D is possibly TRBD2 (6 bases). Trimming removed 4 bases from V and 3 bases from J, with 16 bases in between. Germline values: CDR1 MGHRA, CDR2 YSYEKL. This CDR3 spans 15 amino acids.

The rearrangement links TRBV27 to TRBJ1-2; D is unresolved. Trimming shortened V by 6 bases and J by 4 bases, and 15 bases separated the two germline ends. CDR1 and CDR2 from the germline V gene are MNHEY and SMNVEV (reference sequence). The length of the CDR3 is 14 residues. In DNA form, the CDR3 reads TGTGCCAGCAGCTTGGCCCCTGCTGGCTATGGCTACACCTTC. This sequence encodes CASSLAPAGYGYTF.

This chain connects TRBV10-3 to TRBJ2-5, with 11 bases that match TRBD1. The germline gives CDR1 ENHRY, CDR2 SYGVKD. CDR3 length: 14 amino acids. J gave up 5 bases and V 3 bases, and 2 bases lay outside the gene matches. The CDR3 here is CAISEGTGGETQYF. The CDR3, as DNA: TGTGCCATCAGTGAAGGGACAGGGGGTGAGACCCAGTACTTC.

Turning to this clone: Within the sample, other DNA sequences also encode this same CDR3. The V gene is TRBV5-1, the J gene TRBJ1-6, with D perhaps matching TRBD1 (5 bases). The CDR3 is 13 residues long. Trimming stripped 4 bases from V and 7 bases from J, with 9 bases between. The V gene's germline CDR1 is SGHRS and CDR2 YFSETQ. CDR3 sequence (DNA): TGCGCCAGCAGCCTAGACAGAAATTCACCCCTCCACTTT. This encodes CASSLDRNSPLHF.

The chain joins TRBV19 to TRBJ1-1; a possible D gene is TRBD1 (5 bases). Germline V gives CDR1 LNHDA, CDR2 SQIVND (reference sequence). The CDR3 is 15 residues long. Trimming took 3 bases from V and 5 from J, leaving 16 bases between them. CDR3 bases: TGTGCCAGTAGTATCCTCCGGACGGGGGGGACTGAAGCTTTCTTT. It specifies CASSILRTGGTEAFF.

This CDR3 reads CASIELQGAQDTQYF. In DNA form, the CDR3 reads TGTGCCAGCATCGAGCTACAGGGGGCGCAGGATACGCAGTATTTT. V is TRBV2 and J is TRBJ2-3; 9 nucleotides line up with TRBD1. The CDR3 runs 15 residues. Per the germline V gene, CDR1 is SNHLY and CDR2 is FYNNEI. V shed 7 bases, J shed 6 bases, and the junction held 11 bases outside the gene matches.